A single sample gave rise to the 24 T cell receptor beta chains below, sequenced in a study of T cells after posttransplantation cyclophosphamide (TCRdb year 2016). The library came from the immunoSEQ multiplex PCR assay. TCRdb took over this immuneACCESS table, retaining in-frame rearrangements with V and J assigned. Such tables are incomplete; in checked studies, under half of the missing clones stem from an unresolved V gene, and the remainder is unexplained. The sample table shows 19,000 or so clones, and around 98% are seen once. The ten largest account for 0.1% to 0.15% of the sample. The material sequenced was naive CD8+ T cells sorted from PBMCs. All receptors derive from a middle-aged man in good health, CMV-negative, and a related stem cell transplant donor.

The rearrangement links TRBV9 to TRBJ2-7, with 13 bases identical to TRBD2. The CDR3 sequence is 15 residues long. Per germline, CDR1 SGDLS and CDR2 YYNGEE. After removal of 4 bases from V and 5 bases from J, the junction contained 6 bases not matched to a gene. The CDR3 sequence is CASSPWTSGSDEQYF. DNA of the CDR3: TGTGCCAGCAGCCCTTGGACTAGCGGGAGTGACGAGCAGTACTTC.

The chain joins TRBV10-3 to TRBJ2-7, with TRBD2 identical over 7 bases. Trimming removed 0 bases from V and 3 bases from J; junction bases left unmatched: 5. This CDR3 region has 15 residues. Germline V gives CDR1 ENHRY, CDR2 SYGVKD. Written as DNA, the CDR3 is TGTGCCATCAGTGAGTCGGGGGGGGTCTTCTACGAGCAGTACTTC. This translates into CAISESGGVFYEQYF.

This chain links TRBV5-8 with TRBJ2-3, with 9 bases aligning to TRBD1. The CDR3 has 15 amino acids. V was clipped by 1 base and J by 4 bases; unmatched bases: 4. From germline, CDR1 is SGHTS and CDR2 YDEGEE. DNA of the CDR3: TGTGCCAGCAGCTTGTGGGGACAGGGCCCAGATACGCAGTATTTT. It specifies CASSLWGQGPDTQYF.

This chain joins TRBV6-5 and TRBJ2-6, with 7 bases lining up with TRBD1. With 6 bases clipped from V and 2 bases from J, the junction kept 4 bases outside the gene matches. The CDR3 is 15 residues long. Per germline, CDR1 MNHEY and CDR2 SVGAGI. CDR3 in amino acids: CASSPDRAGANVLTF. The CDR3 region has the DNA TGTGCCAGCAGCCCAGACAGGGCTGGGGCCAACGTCCTGACTTTC.

This clone was detected only once. This rearrangement joins TRBV29-1 to TRBJ2-3; 9 bases align to TRBD1. The germline CDR1 and CDR2 sequences are SQVTM and ANQGSEA. Trimming took 4 bases from V and 1 from J; bases not matched to a gene: 6. The CDR3 spans 15 residues. CDR3 coding DNA: TGCAGCGTTGGGGACTGGACAGGGGGCACAGATACGCAGTATTTT. The encoded protein is CSVGDWTGGTDTQYF.

The chain is built from TRBV5-4 and TRBJ1-2, with 7 bases aligning to TRBD1. The germline CDR1 and CDR2 sequences are SGHNT and YYREEE (reference sequence). V lost 2 bases, J lost 8 bases, and 9 bases stayed unmatched. This CDR3 has 14 residues. CDR3 coding DNA: TGTGCCAGCAGCTTCGAAACAGGGGTTGGCGGCTACACCTTC. Residues: CASSFETGVGGYTF. Full variable domain (rest looked up from reference TRBV5-4 and TRBJ1-2): ETGVTQSPTHLIKTRGQQVTLRCSSQSGHNTVSWYQQALGQGPQFIFQYYREEENGRGNFPPRFSGLQFPNYSSELNVNALELDDSALYLCASSFETGVGGYTFGSGTRLTVV.

The chain carries TRBV10-3 and TRBJ2-7, with unresolved D. This CDR3 has 13 amino acids. Germline values: CDR1 ENHRY, CDR2 SYGVKD. V lost 2 bases and J lost 2, with 7 bases in between. CDR3 sequence: CAISEGRTYEQYF. Written as DNA, the CDR3 is TGTGCCATCAGTGAGGGGCGAACCTACGAGCAGTACTTC.

This chain uses TRBV4-2 with TRBJ1-5; D not resolved. Germline-derived CDR1 and CDR2 are LGHNA and YNFKEQ. The V end was cut by 4 bases, the J end by 6 bases, with 19 bases between. The CDR3 consists of 16 residues. CDR3 DNA sequence: TGTGCCAGCAGCCTCCTGTTGAGGTCTCCGGGTCAGCCCCAGCATTTT. Translating it yields CASSLLLRSPGQPQHF.

The DNA for the CDR3 is TGTGCCAGCAGCCAAACTCCAGCAAGGACAGTGTACCAAGAGACCCAGTACTTC. It is translated as CASSQTPARTVYQETQYF. This chain joins TRBV4-2 and TRBJ2-5; D might be TRBD1 (6 bases). V was cut by 2 bases and J by 0 bases, with 19 bases left in between. The CDR3 totals 18 residues. CDR1 LGHNA and CDR2 YNFKEQ come from the germline V gene.

This rearrangement joins TRBV11-2 to TRBJ2-1, with D perhaps matching TRBD2 (5 bases). The V and J ends lost 1 base and 8 bases respectively, with 9 bases between them. The germline V gene encodes CDR1 SGHAT and CDR2 FQNNGV. This CDR3 has 13 residues. CDR3 region: CASSLGRTYEQFF. CDR3 coding DNA: TGTGCCAGCAGCTTAGGGAGGACGTATGAGCAGTTCTTC.

The J gene is TRBJ1-1, the V gene TRBV29-1; maybe TRBD1 (6 bases). Trimming cost V 2 bases and J 2 bases, with 12 bases left between them. CDR1 is SQVTM, CDR2 ANQGSEA, per germline. The CDR3 is made up of 14 amino acids. The CDR3 coding sequence is TGCAGCGTTGAAACGGGACACCTAAACACTGAAGCTTTCTTT. Translation: CSVETGHLNTEAFF.

The rearrangement links TRBV6-5 to TRBJ2-1; the match to TRBD2 covers 9 bases. CDR3 length: 15 residues. Germline V lookup: CDR1 MNHEY, CDR2 SVGAGI. Unmatched junction bases numbered 8, after V lost 2 bases and J lost 9 bases. CDR3 DNA sequence: TGTGCCAGCAGTTACAGTAGACTAGCGGCCGGTGAGCAGTTCTTC. Encoded protein: CASSYSRLAAGEQFF.

J is TRBJ2-7 and V is TRBV4-1, with TRBD1 identical over 7 bases. CDR1 is MGHRA, CDR2 YSYEKL, per germline. The CDR3 extends over 14 amino acids. The J segment lost 1 base and the V segment lost 6 bases, leaving 6 bases of the junction unmatched. The CDR3 sequence: CASRPDRASYEQYF. The CDR3 region has the DNA TGCGCCAGCAGACCCGACAGGGCGTCCTACGAGCAGTACTTC.

This clone was observed once. The genes are TRBV30 and TRBJ1-1, with TRBD1 matching 9 bases. Germline CDR1 and CDR2: GTSNPN and SVGIG (reference sequence). CDR3 length equals 14 residues. V lost 2 bases to trimming and J lost 5 bases; unmatched junction nucleotides: 6. The DNA of the CDR3 is TGTGCCTGGAGTTCGGGACAGGGAGGGACTGAAGCTTTCTTT. Its translation: CAWSSGQGGTEAFF.

V gene TRBV4-1 combines with J gene TRBJ2-7, with 11 bases fitting TRBD2. This CDR3 is 19 amino acids long. V dropped 2 bases and J dropped 5; count of bases not matched to a gene: 17. The V gene's germline CDR1 is MGHRA and CDR2 YSYEKL. CDR3 in amino acids: CASSQSPSLAGASINEQYF. The CDR3 DNA reads TGCGCCAGCAGCCAAAGTCCCTCACTAGCGGGAGCCTCCATAAACGAGCAGTACTTC.

The chain joins TRBV7-9 to TRBJ1-1; 8 bases agree with TRBD1. CDR1 and CDR2 from the germline V gene are SEHNR and FQNEAQ (reference sequence). V lost 5 bases to trimming and J lost 13 bases; unmatched junction nucleotides: 9. The CDR3 consists of 12 residues. For the CDR3, the DNA is TGTGCCAGCAGCCCCGGACAGGGTTCGGTTTTCTTT. It codes for CASSPGQGSVFF.

The chain uses TRBV27 and TRBJ2-7, with 16 positions matching TRBD2. Germline CDR1 reads MNHEY; CDR2 reads SMNVEV (reference sequence). Trimming at V came to 5 bases and at J to 3 bases, leaving 10 bases not matched to a gene. The CDR3 is made up of 18 amino acids. In nucleotides, the CDR3 is TGTGCCAGCAGTATTGGGACTAGCGGGGGGGTCCGGATCTACGAGCAGTACTTC. As protein: CASSIGTSGGVRIYEQYF.

V gene TRBV30 combines with J gene TRBJ1-2, with no clear D. V was trimmed by 0 bases and J by 8 bases, leaving 16 bases between them. The CDR3 is 14 residues long. Germline loops: CDR1 GTSNPN, CDR2 SVGIG (reference sequence). CDR3 sequence: CAWSVPGSVEGYTF. The DNA for the CDR3 is TGTGCCTGGAGTGTACCGGGATCGGTTGAGGGCTACACCTTC.

The chain has TRBV5-6 and TRBJ2-2; a weak D match, TRBD1 (6 bases). The germline CDR1 and CDR2 sequences are SGHDT and YYEEEE. The CDR3 loop spans 14 amino acids. V lost 5 bases, J lost 5 bases, and 13 bases lay in between. The CDR3 DNA is TGTGCCAGCAGTTTCGCAGGGGATACCGGGGAGCTGTTTTTT. This translates into CASSFAGDTGELFF. Supplemented by reference TRBV5-6 and TRBJ2-2, the full variable domain reads DAGVTQSPTHLIKTRGQQVTLRCSPKSGHDTVSWYQQALGQGPQFIFQYYEEEERQRGNFPDRFSGHQFPNYSSELNVNALLLGDSALYLCASSFAGDTGELFFGEGSRLTVL.

The chain links TRBV7-9 to TRBJ2-7; a possible D gene is TRBD1 (5 bases). Trimming took off 5 bases at V and 3 bases at J, with 11 bases between the two ends. CDR1 SEHNR and CDR2 FQNEAQ come from the germline V gene (reference sequence). The CDR3 length is 13 residues. The CDR3 bases are TGTGCCAGCAGCCCCGACAGAAGCTACGAGCAGTACTTC. Translated: CASSPDRSYEQYF.

The V and J genes are TRBV4-3 and TRBJ2-7; D is perhaps TRBD2 (6 bases). Trimming left V 0 bases short and J 4 bases short, with 13 bases between. This CDR3 is built from 15 residues. CDR1 is LGHNA, CDR2 YSLEER, per germline. In DNA form, the CDR3 reads TGCGCCAGCAGCCAAGATTCTGTGGGGAGGTACGAGCAGTACTTC. Translated, it gives CASSQDSVGRYEQYF.

The chain links TRBV2 to TRBJ1-2, with D possibly being TRBD1 (5 bases). Trimming shortened V by 7 bases and J by 4 bases, and 10 bases separated the two germline ends. Germline values: CDR1 SNHLY, CDR2 FYNNEI. The CDR3 is made up of 12 amino acids. The chain's CDR3 is CASMEGFYGYTF. Written as DNA, the CDR3 is TGTGCCAGCATGGAGGGGTTCTATGGCTACACCTTC. Looking up the rest from reference TRBV2 and TRBJ1-2 gives the full variable domain: EPEVTQTPSHQVTQMGQEVILRCVPISNHLYFYWYRQILGQKVEFLVSFYNNEISEKSEIFDDQFSVERPDGSNFTLKIRSTKLEDSAMYFCASMEGFYGYTFGSGTRLTVV.

The chain combines TRBV5-1 with TRBJ1-1; perhaps TRBD1 as D (5 bases). V was pared by 4 bases and J by 7 bases, with 17 bases between. Germline assignment: CDR1 SGHRS and CDR2 YFSETQ. The CDR3 sequence is 14 residues long. The CDR3, as DNA: TGCGCCAGCAGCCCGGGGGTGGGGCGGAGTGAAGCTTTCTTT. Translating it yields CASSPGVGRSEAFF.

In nucleotides, the CDR3 is TGTGCCAGCAGTTTATATTCTGGGGCAGGGGGGACTGAAGCTTTCTTT. Translating gives CASSLYSGAGGTEAFF. The V call is TRBV27, the J call TRBJ1-1; TRBD1 agrees at 7 bases. Germline V gene data show CDR1 as MNHEY and CDR2 as SMNVEV (reference sequence). The CDR3 is 16 residues long. Trimming removed 1 base from V and 5 bases from J; junction bases left unmatched: 10.